These T cell receptor beta chains were read from a single sample in a study of blood T cell repertoires in COVID-19. Clones were sequenced by immunoSEQ multiplex PCR, and TCRdb holds only the in-frame ones, with some missing. In the table there are under 40,000 clones, over 80% of which are singletons. The sample consisted of peripheral blood. The receptors were gathered from a man aged 45-65 years with active or convalescent COVID-19. Each CDR3 is given with its conserved first and last residue. D genes are given only for firm matches. Some rows have no size entry. The others give once, few or many, or a class for an expanded clone.

D: .
size: .
J: TRBJ1-5
V: TRBV27
DNA: TGTGCCAGCAGTTTGCAGGGGTCGGGGCAGCCCCAGCATTTT
CDR3: CASSLQGSGQPQHF

D: .
size: .
J: TRBJ2-3
V: TRBV28
DNA: TGTGCCAGCAGTTTGGCGGGGAGTAGCACAGATACGCAGTATTTT
CDR3: CASSLAGSSTDTQYF

D: .
size: .
J: TRBJ1-1
V: TRBV9
DNA: TGTGCCAGCAGCCGGGCTGCCAGGGCTGAGAACACTGAAGCTTTCTTT
CDR3: CASSRAARAENTEAFF

D: TRBD2
size: .
J: TRBJ2-1
V: TRBV19
DNA: TGTGCCAGTACCCCGTGGGCGGGAGGAGGCAATGAGCAGTTCTTC
CDR3: CASTPWAGGGNEQFF

D: .
size: .
J: TRBJ1-1
V: TRBV5-8
DNA: TGTGCCAGCAGCTCGCCTTCGCTCTCGGAGGGACCGAACACTGAAGCTTTCTTT
CDR3: CASSSPSLSEGPNTEAFF

D: .
size: .
J: TRBJ1-1
V: TRBV11-3
DNA: TGTGCCAGCAGCTTTGGAGGGACGAACACTGAAGCTTTCTTT
CDR3: CASSFGGTNTEAFF

D: TRBD2
size: .
J: TRBJ2-1
V: TRBV19
DNA: TGTGCCAGCACCCACGGGCTAGCGGGAGTTAGCGATGAGCAGTTCTTC
CDR3: CASTHGLAGVSDEQFF

D: TRBD1
size: .
J: TRBJ1-1
V: TRBV7-9
DNA: TGTGCCAGCAGCGTTACAGACAGGGTCCTATTT
CDR3: CASSVTDRVLF

D: .
size: .
J: TRBJ1-2
V: TRBV9
DNA: TGTGCCAGCAGCCCAAGAGACGTGCTACTAGGCTATGGCTACACCTTC
CDR3: CASSPRDVLLGYGYTF

D: TRBD2
size: once
J: TRBJ2-1
V: TRBV11-3
DNA: TGTGCCAGCAGCCCCCCCCCAGGGCTAGCGGGGGAAGTTGAGCAGTTCTTC
CDR3: CASSPPPGLAGEVEQFF

D: .
size: .
J: TRBJ1-1
V: TRBV30
DNA: TGTGCCTGGAACGGTCAGGGATACACTGAAGCTTTCTTT
CDR3: CAWNGQGYTEAFF

D: TRBD1
size: .
J: TRBJ2-5
V: TRBV28
DNA: TGTGCCAGCCTTTCCAGGGGCAGGGGGCAAGAGACCCAGTACTTC
CDR3: CASLSRGRGQETQYF

D: .
size: .
J: TRBJ2-1
V: TRBV7-6
DNA: TGTGCCAGCAGCTTAGAGGGGGCGGGAAGGTACAATGAGCAGTTCTTC
CDR3: CASSLEGAGRYNEQFF

D: .
size: .
J: TRBJ2-1
V: TRBV3-1/TRBV3-2
DNA: TGTGCCAGCAGCCAAGAGAGGCTAGCGTGGTACAATGAGCAGTTCTTC
CDR3: CASSQERLAWYNEQFF

D: TRBD1
size: .
J: TRBJ1-4
V: TRBV2
DNA: TGTGCCAGCAGGGCACCGGGACAGTTTAATGAAAAACTGTTTTTT
CDR3: CASRAPGQFNEKLFF